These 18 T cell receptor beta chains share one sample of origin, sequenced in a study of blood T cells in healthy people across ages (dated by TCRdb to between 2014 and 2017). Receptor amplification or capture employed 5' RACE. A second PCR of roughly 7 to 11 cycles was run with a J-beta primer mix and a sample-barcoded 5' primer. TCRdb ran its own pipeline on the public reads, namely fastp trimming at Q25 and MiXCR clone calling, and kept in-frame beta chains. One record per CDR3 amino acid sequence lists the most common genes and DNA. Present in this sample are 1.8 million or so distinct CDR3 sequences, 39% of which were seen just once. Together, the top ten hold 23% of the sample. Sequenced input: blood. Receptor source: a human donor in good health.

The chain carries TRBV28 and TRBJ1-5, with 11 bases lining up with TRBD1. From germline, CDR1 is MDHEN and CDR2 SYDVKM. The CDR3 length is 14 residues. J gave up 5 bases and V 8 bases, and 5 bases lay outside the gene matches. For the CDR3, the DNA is TGTGCCAGCTCCGGACAGGGGGCTTATCAGCCCCAGCATTTT. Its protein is CASSGQGAYQPQHF.

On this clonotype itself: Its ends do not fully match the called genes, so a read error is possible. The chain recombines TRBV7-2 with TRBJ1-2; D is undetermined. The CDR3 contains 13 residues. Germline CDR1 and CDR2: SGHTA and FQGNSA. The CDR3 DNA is TGTGCCAGCAGCGAGAATAGTAACTATAGCTACACCTTC. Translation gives CASSENSNYSYTF.

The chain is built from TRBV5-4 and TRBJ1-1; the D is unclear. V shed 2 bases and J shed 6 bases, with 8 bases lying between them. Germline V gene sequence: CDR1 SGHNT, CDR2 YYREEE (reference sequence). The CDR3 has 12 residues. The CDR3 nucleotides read TGTGCCAGCAGCTTCGTCCGAGCTGAAGCTTTCTTT. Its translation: CASSFVRAEAFF.

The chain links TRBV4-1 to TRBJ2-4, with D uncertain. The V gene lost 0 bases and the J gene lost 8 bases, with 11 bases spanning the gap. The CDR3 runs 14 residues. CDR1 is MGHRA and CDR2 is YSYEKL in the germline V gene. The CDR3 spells CASSQDPAEDIQYF. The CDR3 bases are TGCGCCAGCAGCCAAGATCCTGCGGAAGACATTCAGTACTTC.

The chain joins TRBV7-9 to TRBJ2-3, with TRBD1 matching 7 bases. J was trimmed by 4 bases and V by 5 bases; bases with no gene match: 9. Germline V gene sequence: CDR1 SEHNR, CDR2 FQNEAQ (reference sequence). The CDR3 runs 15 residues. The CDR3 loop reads CASSTDRDGADTQYF. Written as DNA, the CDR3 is TGTGCCAGCAGCACAGACAGGGATGGGGCAGATACGCAGTATTTT.

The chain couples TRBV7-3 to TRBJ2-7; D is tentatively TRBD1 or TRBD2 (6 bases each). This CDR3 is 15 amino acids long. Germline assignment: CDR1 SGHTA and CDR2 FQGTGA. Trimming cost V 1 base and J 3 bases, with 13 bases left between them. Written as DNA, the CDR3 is TGTGCCAGCAGCTTAAACGGGGGCGCGATCTACGAGCAGTACTTC. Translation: CASSLNGGAIYEQYF.

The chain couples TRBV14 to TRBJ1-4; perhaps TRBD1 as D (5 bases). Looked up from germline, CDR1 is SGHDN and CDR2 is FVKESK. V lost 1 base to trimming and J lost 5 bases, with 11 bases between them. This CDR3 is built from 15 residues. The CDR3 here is CASSQAGAPNEKLFF. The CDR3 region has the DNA TGTGCCAGCAGCCAAGCCGGGGCACCCAATGAAAAACTGTTTTTT.

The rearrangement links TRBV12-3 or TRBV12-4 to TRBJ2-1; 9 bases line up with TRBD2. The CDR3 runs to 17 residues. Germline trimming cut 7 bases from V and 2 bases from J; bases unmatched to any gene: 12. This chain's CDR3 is CASTHNAGGRPYNEQFF. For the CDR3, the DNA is TGTGCCAGCACCCATAATGCGGGGGGGCGACCCTACAATGAGCAGTTCTTC.

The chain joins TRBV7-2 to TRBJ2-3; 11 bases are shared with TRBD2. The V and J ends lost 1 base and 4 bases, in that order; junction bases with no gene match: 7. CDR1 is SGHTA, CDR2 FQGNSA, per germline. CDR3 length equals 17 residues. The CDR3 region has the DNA TGTGCCAGCAGCTTAGTAGGTAGCGGGGGGGCAGCAGATACGCAGTATTTT. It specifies CASSLVGSGGAADTQYF.

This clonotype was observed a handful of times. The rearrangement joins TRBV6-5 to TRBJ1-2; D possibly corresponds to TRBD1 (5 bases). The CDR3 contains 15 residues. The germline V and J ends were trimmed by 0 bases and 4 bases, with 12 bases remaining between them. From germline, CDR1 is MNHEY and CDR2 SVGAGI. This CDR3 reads CASSYSMVGLYGYTF. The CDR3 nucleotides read TGTGCCAGCAGTTACTCCATGGTGGGGCTCTATGGCTACACCTTC.

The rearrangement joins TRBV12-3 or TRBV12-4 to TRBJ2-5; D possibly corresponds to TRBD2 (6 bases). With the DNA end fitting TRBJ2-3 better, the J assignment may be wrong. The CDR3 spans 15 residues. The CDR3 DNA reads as TGTGCCAGCAGTCTAACTAGCCCGGCCGGAGAGACCCAGTATTTT. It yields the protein CASSLTSPAGETQYF.

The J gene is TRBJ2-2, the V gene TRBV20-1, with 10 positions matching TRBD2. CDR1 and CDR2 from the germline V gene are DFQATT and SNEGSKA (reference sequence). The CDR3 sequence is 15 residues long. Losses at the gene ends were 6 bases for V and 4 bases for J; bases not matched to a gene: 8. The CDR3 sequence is CSARSSGGPTGELFF. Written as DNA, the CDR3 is TGCAGTGCACGATCTAGCGGGGGCCCCACCGGGGAGCTGTTTTTT.

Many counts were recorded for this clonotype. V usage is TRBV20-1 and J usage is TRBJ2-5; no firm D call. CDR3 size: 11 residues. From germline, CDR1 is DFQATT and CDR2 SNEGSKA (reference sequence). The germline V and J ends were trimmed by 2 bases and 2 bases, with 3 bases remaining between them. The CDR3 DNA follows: TGCAGTGCTAGAATACAAGAGACCCAGTACTTC. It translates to CSARIQETQYF.

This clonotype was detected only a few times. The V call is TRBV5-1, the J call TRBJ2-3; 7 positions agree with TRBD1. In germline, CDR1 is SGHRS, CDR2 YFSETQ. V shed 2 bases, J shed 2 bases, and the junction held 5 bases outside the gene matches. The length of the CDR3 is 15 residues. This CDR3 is CASSFTGAHTDTQYF. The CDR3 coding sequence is TGCGCCAGCAGCTTTACAGGGGCCCACACAGATACGCAGTATTTT.

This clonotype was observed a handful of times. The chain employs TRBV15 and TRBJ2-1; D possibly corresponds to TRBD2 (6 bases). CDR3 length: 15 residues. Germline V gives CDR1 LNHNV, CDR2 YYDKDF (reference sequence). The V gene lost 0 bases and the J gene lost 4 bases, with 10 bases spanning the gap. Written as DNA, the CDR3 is TGTGCCACCAGCAGAGAGGGGGGACGTTACAATGAGCAGTTCTTC. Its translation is CATSREGGRYNEQFF.

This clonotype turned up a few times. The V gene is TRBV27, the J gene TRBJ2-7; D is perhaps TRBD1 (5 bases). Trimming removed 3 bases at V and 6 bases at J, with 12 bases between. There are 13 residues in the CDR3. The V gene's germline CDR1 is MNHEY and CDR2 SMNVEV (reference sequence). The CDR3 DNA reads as TGTGCCAGCAGTTTGCTCCAAGGGGTCGAGCAGTACTTC. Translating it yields CASSLLQGVEQYF.

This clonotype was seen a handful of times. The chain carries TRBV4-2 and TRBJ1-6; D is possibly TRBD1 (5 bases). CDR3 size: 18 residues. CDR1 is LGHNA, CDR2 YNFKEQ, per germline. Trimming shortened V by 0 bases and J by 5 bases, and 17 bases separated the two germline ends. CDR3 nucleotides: TGTGCCAGCAGCCAAGAACCCTTGGGAGGGGCGAATAATTCACCCCTCCACTTT. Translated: CASSQEPLGGANNSPLHF.

CDR3 nucleotide sequence: TGTGCCAGCAGCAGCCCTCGCGAGGGAGGGGGCCATGAGACCCAGTACTTC. Encoded protein: CASSSPREGGGHETQYF. The chain links TRBV7-8 to TRBJ2-5; either TRBD1 or TRBD2 may fit D (7 bases each). CDR3 length: 17 amino acids. Trimming shortened V by 5 bases and J by 5 bases, and 24 bases separated the two germline ends. The V gene's germline CDR1 is SGHVS and CDR2 FQNEAQ.